This TCR beta chain was identified in a study of cytomegalovirus exposure and HLA in healthy donors. This PCR relied on a set of 60 Vbeta primers and 13 Jbeta primers. Assay used: immunoSEQ multiplex PCR; TCRdb lists only in-frame clones, some missing. The sample records fewer than 200,000 clones, 82% being singletons. The junction had 5 bases not matched to a gene; V was cut back by 5 bases and J by 3 bases. The germline V gene encodes CDR1 SEHNR and CDR2 FQNEAQ (reference sequence). The CDR3 runs to 14 residues. Findings and limits, study-wide: When analyzed later, a missense DCLRE1C variant was found to be linked to TCR beta V- and J-gene trimming.

Note on this clone: What it binds is not known.

This TCR derives from a male donor in good health and CMV-seronegative. The chain is built from TRBV7-9 and TRBJ1-1; 8 nucleotides agree with TRBD1. Input material: PBMCs. In nucleotides, the CDR3 is TGTGCCAGCAGCCGCGGACAGGGAGACACTGAAGCTTTCTTT. Translation gives CASSRGQGDTEAFF.